What follows is one TCR beta chain and its context. These data originate in a study of blood T cell repertoires in COVID-19. Libraries were prepared by immunoSEQ multiplex PCR; TCRdb keeps only in-frame clonotypes and omits some of them. The profile shows a few hundred thousand clones, around 90% of them singletons. The V gene lost 9 bases and the J gene lost 3 bases, with 9 bases spanning the gap. Germline lookup yields CDR1 SNHLY and CDR2 FYNNEI. The CDR3 contains 12 residues. This TCR came from a human donor in a cohort exposed to, infected with or recovered from COVID-19 (not recorded which). The donor label of this sample is uncertain. The sequenced sample consisted of PBMCs or T cells enriched from blood (not recorded which). The rearrangement links TRBV2 to TRBJ2-1; D might be TRBD2 (5 bases). CDR3 nucleotide sequence: TGTGCCAGTTCGGACTTCTACAATGAGCAGTTCTTC. Translated: CASSDFYNEQFF.